This T cell receptor beta chain was sequenced during a study of cytomegalovirus exposure and HLA in healthy donors. The study's findings and limits: TCR beta chains numbering approximately 150 were designated cytomegalovirus-associated. In a later analysis, first-cohort TCR clusters were found to tend to co-occur in the roughly 120 validation repertoires.

Some clones are missing from TCRdb's copy, which holds only in-frame ones; the method was immunoSEQ multiplex PCR. The table includes around 70,000 clones, about 95% detected once. In germline, CDR1 is SEHNR, CDR2 FQNEAQ (reference sequence). Trimming cost V 3 bases and J 2 bases; bases outside gene matches: 7. The CDR3 has 15 residues. As for this clone: Its antigen is undetermined.

The receptor was isolated from a woman aged 18-29 years in good health and CMV-seronegative. V usage is TRBV7-9 and J usage is TRBJ2-7, with TRBD1 matching over 7 bases. Sequencing was done on a sample of PBMCs. Here the CDR3 reads CASSFRGQAAYEQYF. For the CDR3, the DNA is TGTGCCAGCAGCTTCCGAGGACAGGCCGCCTACGAGCAGTACTTC.